The entry that follows covers one T cell receptor beta chain sequence. These data originate in a study of blood T cell repertoires in COVID-19. Study background: PBMCs, B-cell-depleted T cells, or T cells provided the cDNA or gDNA that made up the material.

Assay: immunoSEQ multiplex PCR; the TCRdb copy retains only in-frame clones and omits some. The sample consists of under 80,000 clones, approximately 84% of them appearing once. Per germline, CDR1 SGHTA and CDR2 FQGNSA. The CDR3 covers 14 residues. The V and J ends lost 4 bases and 3 bases, in that order; junction bases with no gene match: 2. V usage is TRBV7-2 and J usage is TRBJ2-3, with 9 bases aligning to TRBD2. The source of this sequence is a human donor in a cohort sampled during active COVID-19. Sequenced material: peripheral blood. Here the CDR3 DNA reads TGTGCCAGCAGCTCTAGCGGGGTTACAGATACGCAGTATTTT. Protein sequence: CASSSSGVTDTQYF.